Described below is a single T cell receptor (beta chain) sequence and its context. The antigen it binds to is not known. The sample holds no much larger clone one base away, and base qualities are not on file. This specimen comes from a study of T cell responses to AZD1222 COVID-19 vaccine (dated by TCRdb to 2020 to 2022). Study-wide context: Because spike-specific TCR depth and breadth did not differ between the two schedules, AZD1222 recipients who got a second dose at roughly 4 weeks were pooled with those who got a second dose at roughly 12 weeks. A total of just over 230 trial participants underwent TCR sequencing, of whom 207 had received two doses of AZD1222 and about 25 had received two doses of the MenACWY control vaccine. Trial participants were enrolled into age subgroups of 18-55, 56-69 and 70-plus years, which contained 148, 28 and 57 TCR-sequenced participants, respectively.

General conclusions and limits of the study: Conclusions about previously exposed vaccinees were limited because only six or seven AZD1222 recipients were SARS-CoV-2 seropositive at baseline. Because no day 14 peak-response samples were available, the repertoires could be characterized only after the peak T cell response. The 56-69-year group was small, and its depth increase did not reach significance, likely because of low power. CD4 TCRs associated with the vaccine covered the entire spike protein, and the dominant responses were in regions 160-218 and 743-854. After two AZD1222 doses, spike-specific TCR breadth and depth were significantly higher than at day 0 and than in MenACWY recipients. Nearly half of unique spike-specific TCRs reportedly recognized epitopes outside regions mutated in the B.1.351 and B.1.1.7 variants. Most participants were white British and females outnumbered males, and the authors suggested that clonal diversity may have been underestimated.

V is shortened by 4 bases, J by 1 base, and the region joining them spans 7 bases. Taken from the germline V gene, the CDR1 and CDR2 loops are KGHDR and SFDVKD. The CDR3 goes from the cysteine to the phenylalanine over 13 residues. Of the read, only the CDR3 DNA is kept; its 39 bases are in frame from base 1. In light of the paper, this sample's time point label describes: baseline before first vaccination. Samples from vaccinated people were obtained from the UK trials COV001 and COV002, which included a single-blind randomized controlled phase 2/3 trial of AZD1222 (ChAdOx1 nCoV-19) in healthy adults. For TCRbeta chain sequencing, PBMC samples from trial participants were taken at day 0 and at day 28 after the second dose. The CDR3 regions of human TCRbeta chains were analyzed by immunosequencing. Per the original workflow: TCRs in the repertoires were compared against a reference library of SARS-CoV-2-specific TCRs that had been generated with the MIRA antigen-specificity platform. Breadth meant the fraction of unique TCRs that were SARS-CoV-2-associated, whereas depth meant the fraction of total T cells that were SARS-CoV-2-associated. Using the MIRA data, each spike-specific TCR was mapped to the spike region that the TCR reacts to and placed in a CD4 or CD8 class. Log10-transformed breadth and depth values were compared by one-way ANOVA with Sidak's multiple comparisons tests. TCRdb took this table from immuneACCESS and kept in-frame rearrangements with V and J called. Such tables lack part of the clones; where checked against another copy, unresolved V genes explain under half of the gap, and the rest is unexplained. D and trimming were read from the DNA, whereas the V and J calls and clone size are those reported in that table. The sample contains 150,000 or so clones, 90% to 95% of them found a single time. The ten largest clones represent over 0.8% of the sample.

The sequence was obtained from an adult in good health. The rearrangement combines TRBV24-1 with TRBJ2-7; no D gene can be assigned with confidence. The specimen comprised peripheral blood, sampled on day 0 of AZD1222 vaccination. The CDR3 in this case is CATSDSWSYEQYF. In nucleotides, the sequence is TGTGCCACCAGTGACTCGTGGTCCTACGAGCAGTACTTC.